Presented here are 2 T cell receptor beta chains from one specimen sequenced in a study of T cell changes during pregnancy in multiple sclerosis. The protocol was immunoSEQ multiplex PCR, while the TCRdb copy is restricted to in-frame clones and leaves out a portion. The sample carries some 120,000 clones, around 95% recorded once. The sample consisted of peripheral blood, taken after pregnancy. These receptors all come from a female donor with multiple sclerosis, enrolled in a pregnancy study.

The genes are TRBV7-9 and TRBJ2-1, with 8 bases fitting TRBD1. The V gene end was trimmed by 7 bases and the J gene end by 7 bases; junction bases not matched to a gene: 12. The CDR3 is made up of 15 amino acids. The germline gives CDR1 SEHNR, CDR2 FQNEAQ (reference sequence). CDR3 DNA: TGTGCCAGCACGCTGGCGACAGGGGTTCGGAATGAGCAGTTCTTC. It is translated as CASTLATGVRNEQFF.

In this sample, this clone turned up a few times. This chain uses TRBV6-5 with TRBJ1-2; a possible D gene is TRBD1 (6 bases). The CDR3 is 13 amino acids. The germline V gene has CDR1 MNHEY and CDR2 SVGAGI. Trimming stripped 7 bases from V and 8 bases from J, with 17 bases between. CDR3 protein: CASTWAGGGGYTF. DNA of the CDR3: TGTGCCAGCACATGGGCGGGGGGCGGCGGCTACACCTTC.